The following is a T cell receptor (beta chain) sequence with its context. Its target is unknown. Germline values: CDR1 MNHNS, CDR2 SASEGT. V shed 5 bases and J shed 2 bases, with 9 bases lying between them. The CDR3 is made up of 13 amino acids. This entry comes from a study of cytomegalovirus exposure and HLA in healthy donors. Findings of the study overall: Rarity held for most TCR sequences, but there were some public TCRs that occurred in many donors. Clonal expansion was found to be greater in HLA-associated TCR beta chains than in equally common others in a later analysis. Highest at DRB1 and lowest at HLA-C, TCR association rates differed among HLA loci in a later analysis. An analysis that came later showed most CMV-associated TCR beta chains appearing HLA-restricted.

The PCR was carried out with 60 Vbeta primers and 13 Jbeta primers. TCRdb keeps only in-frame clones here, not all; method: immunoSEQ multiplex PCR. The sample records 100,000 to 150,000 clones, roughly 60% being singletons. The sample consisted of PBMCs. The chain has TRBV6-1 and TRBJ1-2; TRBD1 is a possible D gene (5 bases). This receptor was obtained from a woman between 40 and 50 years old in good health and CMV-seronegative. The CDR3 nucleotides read TGTGCCAGCAGTTTTCAGGGAAACTATGGCTACACCTTC. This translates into CASSFQGNYGYTF.